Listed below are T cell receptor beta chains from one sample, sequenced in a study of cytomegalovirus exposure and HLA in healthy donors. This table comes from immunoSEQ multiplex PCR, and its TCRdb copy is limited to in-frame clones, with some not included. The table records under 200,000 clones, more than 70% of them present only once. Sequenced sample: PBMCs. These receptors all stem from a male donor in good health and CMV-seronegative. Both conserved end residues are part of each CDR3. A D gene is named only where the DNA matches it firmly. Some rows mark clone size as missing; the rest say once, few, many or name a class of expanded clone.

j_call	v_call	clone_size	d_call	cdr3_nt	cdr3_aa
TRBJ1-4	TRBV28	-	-	TGTGCCAGCAGTTTAGTCGGGACTAATGAAAAACTGTTTTTT	CASSLVGTNEKLFF
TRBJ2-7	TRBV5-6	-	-	TGTGCCAGCAGCTTGGAGCGAAACTACGAGCAGTACTTC	CASSLERNYEQYF
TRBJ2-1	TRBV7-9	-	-	TGTGCCAGCAGCGGGTGGCAGGTCGTCAATGAGCAGTTCTTC	CASSGWQVVNEQFF
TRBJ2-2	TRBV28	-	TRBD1	TGTGCCAGTGACAGGGCTCTAAACACCGGGGAGCTGTTTTTT	CASDRALNTGELFF
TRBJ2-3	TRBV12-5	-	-	TGTGCTAGTGGTCCCCCTCGTACGCAGTATTTT	CASGPPRTQYF
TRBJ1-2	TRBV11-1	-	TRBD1	TGTGCCAGCAGTTTCACAGGGGATGGTGGCTACACCTTC	CASSFTGDGGYTF
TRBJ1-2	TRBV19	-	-	TGTGCCAGTAGTATAGGGCCGAATGGCTACACCTTC	CASSIGPNGYTF
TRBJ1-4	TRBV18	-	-	TGTGCCAGCTCAGCGGGGGCTAATGAAAAACTGTTTTTT	CASSAGANEKLFF
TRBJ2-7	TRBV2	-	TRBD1	TGTGCCAGCAGTTCTCAGGGGGACTACGAGCAGTACTTC	CASSSQGDYEQYF
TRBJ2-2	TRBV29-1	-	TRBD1	TGCAGCGCCGCGACAGGGCTAAACACCGGGGAGCTGTTTTTT	CSAATGLNTGELFF
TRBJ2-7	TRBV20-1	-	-	TGCAGTGCTAGGCCGGCCTACGAGCAGTACTTC	CSARPAYEQYF
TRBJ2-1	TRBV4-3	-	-	TGCGCCAGCAGCCAAGATCGGCTAGTCTCCTACAATGAGCAGTTCTTC	CASSQDRLVSYNEQFF
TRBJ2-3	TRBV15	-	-	TGTGCCACCAGCAGAGCCGGGAAGGGAGATACGCAGTATTTT	CATSRAGKGDTQYF
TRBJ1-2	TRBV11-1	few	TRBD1	TGTGCCAGCAGCTTCTCAGGGGGATCTAACTATGGCTACACCTTC	CASSFSGGSNYGYTF
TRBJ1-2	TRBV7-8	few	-	TGTGCCAGCAGCTCTAACGGTCCTTATGATGGCTACACCTTC	CASSSNGPYDGYTF
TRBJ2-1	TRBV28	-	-	TGTGCCAGCAGAATAAGTCGGAATGAGCAGTTCTTC	CASRISRNEQFF
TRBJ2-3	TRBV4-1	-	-	TGCGCCAGCAGCCAAGATATCGGGGATACGCAGTATTTT	CASSQDIGDTQYF
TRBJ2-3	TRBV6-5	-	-	TGTGCCAGCAGTTACTCGAGCGGGACACACACAGATACGCAGTATTTT	CASSYSSGTHTDTQYF
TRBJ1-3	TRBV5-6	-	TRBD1	TGTGCCAGCGTAGGACAGGGAGACACCATATATTTT	CASVGQGDTIYF
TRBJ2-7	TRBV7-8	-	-	TGTGCCAGCAGCTCAACCCGGGACATCAACACCGAGCAGTACTTC	CASSSTRDINTEQYF
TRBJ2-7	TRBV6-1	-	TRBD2	TGTGCCAGCAGTGTGGGGCTAGCGGATTCCTACGAGCAGTACTTC	CASSVGLADSYEQYF
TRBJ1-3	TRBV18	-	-	TGTGCCAGCTCTCCTATAGACAGCTCTGGAAACACCATATATTTT	CASSPIDSSGNTIYF
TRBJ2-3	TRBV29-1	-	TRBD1	TGCAGCGTGGACAGGGGGCGCTTAGATACGCAGTATTTT	CSVDRGRLDTQYF
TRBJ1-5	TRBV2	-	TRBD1	TGTGCCAGCAGCGGACAGGGAGGAAGCAATCAGCCCCAGCATTTT	CASSGQGGSNQPQHF
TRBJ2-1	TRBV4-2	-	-	TGTGCCAGCAGCCAAGAGGTAGTCAATGAGCAGTTCTTC	CASSQEVVNEQFF
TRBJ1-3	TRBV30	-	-	TGTGCCTGCGTCCCGAGACAGGCCAGAAACACCATATATTTT	CACVPRQARNTIYF
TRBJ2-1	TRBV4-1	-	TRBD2	TGCGCCAGCAATCGCCGGGCGGGAGTTTTGAGTAATGAGCAGTTCTTC	CASNRRAGVLSNEQFF
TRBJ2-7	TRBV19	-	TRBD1	TGTGCCAGTAGTAGCGTCGGACAGGCACCCTACGAGCAGTACTTC	CASSSVGQAPYEQYF
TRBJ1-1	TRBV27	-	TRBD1	TGTGCCAGCAGGGGACAGGGTAAAAGGACTGAAGCTTTCTTT	CASRGQGKRTEAFF
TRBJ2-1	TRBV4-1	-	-	TGCGCCAGCAGCCAAGTTAGAGGGGGTCCCTCCTACAATGAGCAGTTCTTC	CASSQVRGGPSYNEQFF
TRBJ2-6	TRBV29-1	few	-	TGCAGCGTTTTTGAGGGTAACTCTGGGGCCAACGTCCTGACTTTC	CSVFEGNSGANVLTF
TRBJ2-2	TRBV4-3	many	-	TGCGCCAGCAGCCAAGCCACCCCCGGGATCAGGGAGCTGTTTTTT	CASSQATPGIRELFF
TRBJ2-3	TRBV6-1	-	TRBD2	TGTGCCAGCAGGAGCGGGGTGGGCACAGATACGCAGTATTTT	CASRSGVGTDTQYF
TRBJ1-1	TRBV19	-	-	TGTGCCAGTAGTATGATAGATGGCACTGAAGCTTTCTTT	CASSMIDGTEAFF
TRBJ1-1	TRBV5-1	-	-	TGCGCCAGCAGCTGGGAGGGAAGAGCAGCTTTCTTT	CASSWEGRAAFF
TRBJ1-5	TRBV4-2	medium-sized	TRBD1	TGTGCCAGCAGCCAAGAAGGGGAAGGGGGCGGCCAGCCCCAGCATTTT	CASSQEGEGGGQPQHF
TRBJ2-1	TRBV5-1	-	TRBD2	TGCGCCAGCAGCTGGGGGGGCTACAATGAGCAGTTCTTC	CASSWGGYNEQFF
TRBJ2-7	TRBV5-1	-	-	TGCGCCAGCACCGAGACAGGACCCTCCTACGAGCAGTACTTC	CASTETGPSYEQYF
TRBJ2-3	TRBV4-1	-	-	TGCGCCAGCAGCCCAGCGGGTTGGGGCACAGATACGCAGTATTTT	CASSPAGWGTDTQYF
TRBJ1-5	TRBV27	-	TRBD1	TGTGCCAGCAGTTTTGAAGGGGGCGTAGGCAATCAGCCCCAGCATTTT	CASSFEGGVGNQPQHF
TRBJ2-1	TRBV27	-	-	TGTGCCAGCAGGACATACAATGAGCAGTTCTTC	CASRTYNEQFF
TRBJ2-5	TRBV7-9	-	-	TGTGCCAGCAGGGCGGCGTTGGAGACCCAGTACTTC	CASRAALETQYF
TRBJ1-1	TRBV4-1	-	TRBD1	TGCGCCAGCAGCCCTCAGGGGGTTGTAGGCACTGAAGCTTTCTTT	CASSPQGVVGTEAFF
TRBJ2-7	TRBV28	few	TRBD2	TGTGCCACTTACCGCGCCGGGACTAGCCTCAACGAGCAGTACTTC	CATYRAGTSLNEQYF